This T cell receptor (beta chain) was obtained from a study of cytomegalovirus exposure and HLA in healthy donors. Study conclusions and caveats: Productive status was seen about 87% or about 30% of the time for most TCR beta V segments in an earlier analysis.

This clone turned up a few times. Its antigen is unknown. The PCR was carried out with 60 Vbeta primers and 13 Jbeta primers. TCRdb's table, derived via immunoSEQ multiplex PCR, lists solely in-frame clones and lacks some. In the table there are about 150,000 clones, less than 80% of which are singletons. This cohort consisted of healthy bone marrow donors. Between the trimmed V and J ends, which lost 3 bases and 6 bases, there was a span of 10 bases. This CDR3 comprises 13 residues. Germline CDR1 SGHAT, CDR2 FQNNGV. Sequencing input: PBMCs. This chain joins TRBV11-2 and TRBJ2-3, with D possibly being TRBD2 (6 bases). This receptor was identified in a man between 45 and 60 years old in good health and CMV-seropositive. CDR3 in amino acids: CASSFSLADTQYF. The CDR3 bases are TGTGCCAGCAGCTTTTCCCTAGCGGATACGCAGTATTTT.